This record looks at one T cell receptor (beta chain) sequence and its context. As yet, its antigen is unknown. This CDR3 is 13 amino acids long. The ends were cut back, 4 bases at V and 7 bases at J, with 11 bases in the middle. Germline CDR1 and CDR2: LNHDA and SQIVND (reference sequence). Unique molecular identifiers were incorporated into the prepared TCRbeta library. TCRdb re-analysed the PCR reads in MiXCR, keeping a single row per CDR3 protein. The repertoire includes 450,000 to 550,000 distinct CDR3 sequences, about 10% of them detected once, and approximately 15% sits in the top ten. The sample is drawn from a study of T-cell reconstitution after alpha-beta-depleted transplantation in children. Study-wide results and caveats: The main origin of T-cell counts and diversity one year after transplant was newly produced T cells. Two months or so post-transplant, alpha-beta T cells reportedly derived from several hundred expanded graft clones.

The clonotype was recovered from a female patient between 2 and 10 years old who had a stem cell transplant for aplastic anemia, so the T cells may come from the graft donor. The chain employs TRBV19 and TRBJ1-5; D may be TRBD1 (5 bases). The sequencing here drew on PBMCs, mostly from graft donor cells, taken 180 days after TCRalphabeta/CD19-depleted stem cell transplant. This chain's CDR3 is CASSTPRGQPQHF. The CDR3 DNA sequence: TGTGCCAGTAGTACTCCCCGGGGCCAGCCCCAGCATTTT.